These T cell receptor beta chains were read from a single sample in a study of blood T cell repertoires in COVID-19. Profiling relied on immunoSEQ multiplex PCR, and the TCRdb table lists in-frame clones only, not all of them. The sample has about 150,000 clones, over 70% seen once; the top ten hold 30% to 45%. Material for sequencing was peripheral blood. These receptors were collected from a man aged 45-65 years who had recovered from COVID-19. The CDR3 runs from the conserved cysteine through the conserved F or W. A D gene is named only where the DNA matches it firmly. Size tells how often a clone was seen (once, few, many) or the class of an expanded clone, and some rows leave it out.

j_call cdr3_length d_call clone_size v_call cdr3_aa cdr3_nt
TRBJ1-5 15 TRBD1 NA TRBV9 CASSLQGYSNQPQHF TGTGCCAGCAGCCTACAGGGGTATAGCAATCAGCCCCAGCATTTT
TRBJ2-7 12 NA many TRBV14 CASSQDAGEQYF TGTGCCAGCAGCCAAGATGCAGGCGAGCAGTACTTC
TRBJ2-5 13 NA NA TRBV12-3/TRBV12-4 CASRNGPQETQYF TGTGCCAGCAGAAATGGCCCACAAGAGACCCAGTACTTC
TRBJ2-1 19 TRBD2 NA TRBV15 CATSRDPTISGASYNEQFF TGTGCCACCAGCAGAGACCCAACCATTAGCGGGGCCTCCTACAATGAGCAGTTCTTC
TRBJ1-5 14 NA NA TRBV6-6 CASRNGQSRQPQHF TGTGCCAGCAGGAATGGACAGAGCAGGCAGCCCCAGCATTTT
TRBJ1-5 14 NA NA TRBV30 CAWSVRGAGQPQHF TGTGCCTGGAGTGTACGGGGGGCAGGCCAGCCCCAGCATTTT
TRBJ1-2 15 NA NA TRBV13 CASSLFSRASYGYTF TGTGCCAGCAGCTTATTTTCCAGGGCCTCCTATGGCTACACCTTC
TRBJ2-2 18 TRBD2 NA TRBV5-6 CASSLLTSGGLGTGELFF TGTGCCAGCAGCTTGCTGACTAGCGGGGGTTTGGGCACCGGGGAGCTGTTTTTT
TRBJ1-1 15 TRBD1 NA TRBV7-2 CASSLGVTGAQTAFF TGTGCCAGCAGCTTGGGCGTGACAGGGGCACAGACGGCTTTCTTT
TRBJ2-7 13 NA NA TRBV15 CATSRDPDREQYF TGTGCCACCAGCAGAGACCCGGACAGAGAGCAGTACTTC
TRBJ2-7 15 NA NA TRBV4-2 CASSQEPGVRYEQYF TGTGCCAGCAGCCAAGAGCCAGGGGTTCGTTACGAGCAGTACTTC
TRBJ2-2 14 NA few TRBV7-8 CASSPRRDTGELFF TGTGCCAGCAGCCCCCGAAGAGACACCGGGGAGCTGTTTTTT
TRBJ2-5 15 NA NA TRBV9 CASSVGGGTQETQYF TGTGCCAGCAGCGTAGGAGGTGGCACACAAGAGACCCAGTACTTC
TRBJ2-7 15 TRBD1 NA TRBV5-1 CASSPGTGGTYEQYF TGCGCCAGCAGCCCGGGGACAGGGGGCACCTACGAGCAGTACTTC
TRBJ1-5 15 NA NA TRBV6-2/TRBV6-3 CASSYSGDSNQPQHF TGTGCCAGCAGTTACTCAGGGGATAGCAATCAGCCCCAGCATTTT
TRBJ2-3 15 TRBD2 NA TRBV11-3 CASSFRSGFTDTQYF TGTGCCAGCAGCTTTCGTAGCGGGTTCACAGATACGCAGTATTTT
TRBJ2-6 14 TRBD1 few TRBV9 CASGQGSGANVLTF TGTGCCAGCGGACAGGGTTCTGGGGCCAACGTCCTGACTTTC
TRBJ1-6 13 NA once TRBV12-3/TRBV12-4 CASRYRDNSPLHF TGTGCCAGCAGATACAGGGATAATTCACCCCTCCACTTT
TRBJ1-1 15 NA NA TRBV3-1/TRBV3-2 CASSQEGAGNTEAFF TGTGCCAGCAGCCAAGAGGGGGCCGGGAACACTGAAGCTTTCTTT
TRBJ1-2 13 NA NA TRBV2 CASGRDTNYGYTF TGTGCCAGCGGACGGGACACTAACTATGGCTACACCTTC
TRBJ1-3 15 NA NA TRBV7-2 CASSLEPRSGNTIYF TGTGCCAGCAGCTTAGAGCCCAGGTCTGGAAACACCATATATTTT
TRBJ2-5 12 NA NA TRBV5-5 CASSFPLETQYF TGTGCCAGCAGCTTCCCCCTGGAGACCCAGTACTTC